This T cell receptor beta chain is drawn from a study of cytomegalovirus exposure and HLA in healthy donors. The primer mix had 60 Vbeta and 13 Jbeta primers. Profiled with immunoSEQ multiplex PCR; TCRdb holds only in-frame clones, not every one. The sample has approximately 78,000 clones; approximately 84% are singletons. The germline gives CDR1 SGDLS, CDR2 YYNGEE. This CDR3 is built from 15 residues. V lost 3 bases and J lost 4; bases outside the gene matches: 5. This TCR was recovered from a woman aged 50 to 60 in good health and CMV-seronegative. The sample taken for sequencing was PBMCs. This chain joins TRBV9 and TRBJ1-5; 9 bases match TRBD1. CDR3 nucleotides: TGTGCCAGCAGCGGGACAGGGGAGAGAAATCAGCCCCAGCATTTT. Residues: CASSGTGERNQPQHF.